The 21 T cell receptor beta chains reported below all come from one sample, sequenced in a study of CD8+CD57+ T cells in acquired aplastic anemia. The template for TCR beta VDJ and CDR3 sequence profiling was genomic DNA. Using its own MiXCR run on the reads, TCRdb lists one record per CDR3 protein. The repertoire includes approximately 160,000 distinct CDR3 sequences, about half of them detected once, and 3% to 4% sits in the top ten. Previously, flow cytometry had revealed CD8+CD57+ cell expansion in the patients chosen for sequencing. Input material: sorted CD4+, CD8+, or CD8+CD57+ T cells (not recorded which) from PBMCs. The receptors stem from a human donor with aplastic anemia.

This clonotype has more than one count but fewer than ten. This chain connects TRBV6-2 or TRBV6-3 to TRBJ1-5; 7 nucleotides match TRBD1. The junction had 17 bases not matched to a gene; V was cut back by 3 bases and J by 0 bases. Germline loops: CDR1 MNHEY, CDR2 SVGEGT. The CDR3 extends over 20 amino acids. This chain's CDR3 is CASSYQIIDRDSDSNQPQHF. Written as DNA, the CDR3 is TGTGCCAGCAGTTATCAAATCATAGACCGGGACAGCGATAGCAATCAGCCCCAGCATTTT.

This chain's CDR3 is CASSPDIRNYEQYV. The CDR3 DNA sequence: TGTGCCAGCAGCCCGGACATTAGAAATTACGAGCAGTACGTC. The chain is built from TRBV7-2 and TRBJ2-7, with D maybe TRBD1 (5 bases). V lost 5 bases, J lost 4 bases, and 15 bases lay in between. Germline loops: CDR1 SGHTA, CDR2 FQGNSA. The CDR3 consists of 14 residues.

This clonotype was counted only a few times. The chain combines TRBV10-3 with TRBJ2-7; 11 bases agree with TRBD2. Germline assignment: CDR1 ENHRY and CDR2 SYGVKD. The CDR3 is 14 amino acids. With 6 bases clipped from V and 5 bases from J, the junction kept 6 bases outside the gene matches. This CDR3 is CAIRHTSGGDEQYF. As DNA, the CDR3 is TGTGCCATCAGGCATACTAGCGGGGGTGACGAGCAGTACTTC.

This clonotype has a handful of counts. A junction boundary mismatches the germline segment, possibly from a read error. The chain joins TRBV19 to TRBJ1-1; the D gene is possibly TRBD1 (5 bases). Per the germline V gene, CDR1 is LNHDA and CDR2 is SQIVND (reference sequence). The CDR3 has 13 amino acids. As DNA, the CDR3 is TGTGCCAGTAGTGTAGGGGCGAACACTGAAGCCTTCTTT. Its protein product is CASSVGANTEAFF.

This CDR3 is CASSPGQGNRYTF. CDR3 in DNA: TGTGCCAGCAGTCCTGGGCAGGGAAATCGCTACACCTTC. The J gene is TRBJ1-2, the V gene TRBV28; a possible D gene is TRBD1 (5 bases). The CDR3 has 13 residues. Trimming cost V 5 bases and J 9 bases, with 16 bases left between them. Germline loops: CDR1 MDHEN, CDR2 SYDVKM.

The chain is built from TRBV29-1 and TRBJ2-7, with TRBD1 matching over 9 bases. The CDR3 totals 14 residues. V dropped 6 bases and J dropped 0; count of bases not matched to a gene: 6. Germline lookup yields CDR1 SQVTM and CDR2 ANQGSEA. CDR3: CSVSGGQGSYEQYV. The DNA for the CDR3 is TGCAGCGTGTCAGGGGGACAGGGCTCCTACGAGCAGTACGTC.

This chain joins TRBV5-1 and TRBJ1-2, with TRBD1 matching over 7 bases. CDR1 is SGHRS and CDR2 is YFSETQ in the germline V gene. The CDR3 consists of 15 residues. V lost 2 bases and J lost 0; bases outside the gene matches: 4. The CDR3, as DNA: TGCGCCAGCAGCTTAGTCACAGGGGCTAACTATGGCTACACCTTC. This gives the protein CASSLVTGANYGYTF. The variable domain in full, completed from reference TRBV5-1 and TRBJ1-2, reads KAGVTQTPRYLIKTRGQQVTLSCSPISGHRSVSWYQQTPGQGLQFLFEYFSETQRNKGNFPGRFSGRQFSNSRSEMNVSTLELGDSALYLCASSLVTGANYGYTFGSGTRLTVV.

V is TRBV19 and J is TRBJ2-7, with TRBD1 matching 9 bases. The germline V gene encodes CDR1 LNHDA and CDR2 SQIVND (reference sequence). The CDR3 loop spans 14 amino acids. This CDR3 is CASSRGTGSYEQYV. CDR3 sequence (DNA): TGCGCCAGTAGTAGGGGGACAGGGTCCTACGAGCAGTACGTC.

In the case of this clonotype: One base away lies a much larger clone, so this may be a sequencing read error. No conserved phenylalanine or tryptophan ends this CDR3, so it is likely a read error. The V gene is TRBV6-5, the J gene TRBJ2-5; D call uncertain. The CDR3 runs to 11 residues. Germline V gene data show CDR1 as MNHEY and CDR2 as SVGAGI. The V and J ends lost 6 bases and 5 bases respectively, with 7 bases between them. CDR3: CASRSLETQYS. The CDR3 nucleotides read TGTGCCAGCAGATCCCTGGAGACCCAGTACTCC.

In its sample, this clonotype was seen many times. This chain uses TRBV5-1 with TRBJ2-1, with 7 bases that match TRBD1. This CDR3 comprises 15 residues. Trimming cost V 4 bases and J 5 bases; bases outside gene matches: 9. Germline V gene sequence: CDR1 SGHRS, CDR2 YFSETQ. CDR3 in DNA: TGCGCCAGCAGCCGATCCGGGACAGCGAACAATGAGCAGTTCTTC. Encoded protein: CASSRSGTANNEQFF.

This clonotype has ten or more counts. This chain joins TRBV4-2 and TRBJ2-1; D not certain. Germline V CDR1 and CDR2: LGHNA, YNFKEQ. The CDR3 totals 17 residues. The V end was cut by 1 base, the J end by 0 bases, with 13 bases between. This CDR3 is CASSQAGMESSYNEQFF. The CDR3 coding sequence is TGTGCCAGCAGCCAAGCCGGCATGGAGAGCTCCTACAATGAGCAGTTCTTC.

The genes are TRBV9 and TRBJ2-7; a weak D match, TRBD2 (6 bases). Germline V gene lookup returns CDR1 SGDLS and CDR2 YYNGEE. This CDR3 spans 15 amino acids. Between the trimmed V and J ends, which lost 0 bases and 0 bases, there was a span of 10 bases. CDR3 DNA: TGTGCCAGCAGCGTAGGCGGGGAGGTCTCCTACGAGCAGTACTTC. Protein sequence: CASSVGGEVSYEQYF. The full variable domain, rest sourced from reference TRBV9 and TRBJ2-7, is DSGVTQTPKHLITATGQRVTLRCSPRSGDLSVYWYQQSLDQGLQFLIQYYNGEERAKGNILERFSAQQFPDLHSELNLSSLELGDSALYFCASSVGGEVSYEQYFGPGTRLTVT.

The table lists this clonotype with many counts. The chain couples TRBV7-9 to TRBJ2-7, with D perhaps matching TRBD2 (7 bases). Germline CDR1 is SEHNR and CDR2 is FQNEAQ (reference sequence). V lost 3 bases, J lost 4 bases, and 16 bases lay in between. The CDR3 extends over 15 amino acids. The chain's CDR3 is CASSFSQGGAYEQYF. As DNA, the CDR3 is TGTGCCAGCAGCTTTTCGCAAGGGGGGGCGTACGAGCAGTACTTC. The full variable domain, its missing parts supplied by reference TRBV7-9 and TRBJ2-7, is DTGVSQNPRHKITKRGQNVTFRCDPISEHNRLYWYRQTLGQGPEFLTYFQNEAQLEKSRLLSDRFSAERPKGSFSTLEIQRTEQGDSAMYLCASSFSQGGAYEQYFGPGTRLTVT.

This clonotype appeared once. The rearrangement links TRBV15 to TRBJ2-7, with D possibly TRBD2 on 6 matching bases. Germline CDR1 and CDR2: LNHNV and YYDKDF (reference sequence). This CDR3 spans 14 amino acids. Between the trimmed V and J ends, which lost 1 base and 2 bases, there was a span of 9 bases. CDR3 sequence reads: CATSRASGAYEQYF. CDR3 nucleotide sequence: TGTGCCACCAGCAGAGCTTCGGGGGCCTACGAGCAGTACTTC.

This clonotype was detected ten times or more. The chain employs TRBV3-1 and TRBJ1-2, with a weak D call TRBD1 (5 bases). The germline gives CDR1 LGHDT, CDR2 YNNKEL (reference sequence). This CDR3 is built from 15 residues. The V gene lost 2 bases and the J gene lost 7 bases, with 17 bases spanning the gap. The CDR3 region is CASSQSLAGSGGYTF. CDR3 coding DNA: TGTGCCAGCAGCCAATCCCTGGCAGGGTCCGGTGGCTACACCTTC. Together with reference TRBV3-1 and TRBJ1-2, the CDR3 gives the full variable domain: DTAVSQTPKYLVTQMGNDKSIKCEQNLGHDTMYWYKQDSKKFLKIMFSYNNKELIINETVPNRFSPKSPDKAHLNLHINSLELGDSAVYFCASSQSLAGSGGYTFGSGTRLTVV.

This clonotype occurred many times. The CDR3 loop reads CASSFGQSNEQFF. DNA for the CDR3: TGCGCCAGCAGCTTTGGTCAGAGCAATGAGCAGTTCTTC. The chain links TRBV5-1 to TRBJ2-1, with unresolved D. The germline gives CDR1 SGHRS, CDR2 YFSETQ. The ends were cut back, 2 bases at V and 6 bases at J, with 9 bases in the middle. The CDR3 loop spans 13 amino acids.

This clonotype was counted between two and nine times. The chain has TRBV7-7 and TRBJ2-7, with TRBD1 identical over 7 bases. CDR3 length: 15 residues. V shed 1 base and J 1 base; nucleotides not matched to a gene: 4. CDR1 is SSHAT, CDR2 FNYEAQ, per germline (reference sequence). The CDR3 bases are TGTGCCAGCAGCTTAGGCTCAGGGGGTTCCTACGAGCAGTACTTC. It is translated as CASSLGSGGSYEQYF.

The V gene is TRBV11-1, the J gene TRBJ2-1; perhaps D is TRBD1 or TRBD2 (6 bases each). V shed 5 bases and J shed 6 bases, with 20 bases lying between them. The germline V gene encodes CDR1 SGHAT and CDR2 FQDESV (reference sequence). The CDR3 is made up of 16 amino acids. The CDR3 reads CASSRRRGEKFNEQFF. The CDR3 coding sequence is TGTGCCAGCAGCCGCAGAAGGGGGGAAAAATTCAATGAGCAGTTCTTC.

In DNA form, the CDR3 reads TGTGCCAGCTCGTTTACGGTTGAAGCTTTCTTT. This codes for CASSFTVEAFF. The J gene is TRBJ1-1, the V gene TRBV2; D unresolved. CDR1 is SNHLY and CDR2 is FYNNEI in the germline V gene. The CDR3 consists of 11 residues. The germline V and J ends were trimmed by 8 bases and 7 bases, with 11 bases remaining between them.

In its sample, this clonotype was seen many times. This sequence joins TRBV6-1 and TRBJ1-3, with D unclear. There are 14 residues in the CDR3. The V gene's germline CDR1 is MNHNS and CDR2 SASEGT. V dropped 4 bases and J dropped 0 bases, with 7 bases sitting between them. Here the CDR3 reads CASSAEPSGNTIYF. In DNA, the CDR3 is TGTGCCAGCAGTGCCGAACCCTCTGGAAACACCATATATTTT.

This chain links TRBV29-1 with TRBJ1-1, with D hard to call. In germline, CDR1 is SQVTM, CDR2 ANQGSEA. V was clipped by 3 bases and J by 4 bases, with 6 bases between them. The CDR3 has 11 residues. CDR3 DNA: TGCAGCGTTGAGGGGAGCACTGAAGCTTTCTTT. Its translation is CSVEGSTEAFF.